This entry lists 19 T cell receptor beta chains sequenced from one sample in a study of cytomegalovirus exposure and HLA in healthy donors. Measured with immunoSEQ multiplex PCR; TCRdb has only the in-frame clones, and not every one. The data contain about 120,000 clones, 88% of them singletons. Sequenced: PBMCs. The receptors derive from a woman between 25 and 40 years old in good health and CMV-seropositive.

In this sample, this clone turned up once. The CDR3 DNA follows: TGTGCCAGCAGACCCGGGACAGTCAATCAGCCCCAGCATTTT. Encoded protein: CASRPGTVNQPQHF. The chain couples TRBV6-6 to TRBJ1-5, with 7 bases matching TRBD1. With V trimmed by 6 bases and J by 3 bases, 5 bases remained unmatched. CDR3 size: 14 residues. Germline V gives CDR1 MNHNY, CDR2 SVGAGI (reference sequence).

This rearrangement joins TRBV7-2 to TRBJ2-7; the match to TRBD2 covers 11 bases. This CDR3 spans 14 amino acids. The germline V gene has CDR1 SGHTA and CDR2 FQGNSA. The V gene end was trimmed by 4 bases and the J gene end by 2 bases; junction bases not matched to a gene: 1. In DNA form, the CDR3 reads TGTGCCAGCAGCTCGGGACTAGCGGCCTACGAGCAGTACTTC. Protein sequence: CASSSGLAAYEQYF.

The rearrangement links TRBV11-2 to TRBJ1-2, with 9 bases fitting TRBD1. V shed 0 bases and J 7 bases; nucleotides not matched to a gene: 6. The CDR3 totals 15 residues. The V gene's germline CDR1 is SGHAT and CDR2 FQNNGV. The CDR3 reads CASSLDKGQGGGYTF. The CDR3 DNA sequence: TGTGCCAGCAGCTTAGATAAGGGACAGGGTGGTGGCTACACCTTC.

CDR3 sequence: CASSQQVHSPLHF. The CDR3 DNA is TGTGCCAGCAGTCAACAGGTCCATTCACCCCTCCACTTT. The genes are TRBV27 and TRBJ1-6; tentative D call: TRBD1 (5 bases). The CDR3 has 13 residues. Trimming stripped 5 bases from V and 8 bases from J, with 10 bases between. The germline CDR1 and CDR2 sequences are MNHEY and SMNVEV (reference sequence).

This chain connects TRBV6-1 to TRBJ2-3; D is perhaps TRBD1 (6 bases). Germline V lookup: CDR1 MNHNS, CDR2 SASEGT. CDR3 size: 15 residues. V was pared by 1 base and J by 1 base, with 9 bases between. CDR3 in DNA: TGTGCCAGCAGTGAAGAGGCAGGGGGCACAGATACGCAGTATTTT. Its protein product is CASSEEAGGTDTQYF.

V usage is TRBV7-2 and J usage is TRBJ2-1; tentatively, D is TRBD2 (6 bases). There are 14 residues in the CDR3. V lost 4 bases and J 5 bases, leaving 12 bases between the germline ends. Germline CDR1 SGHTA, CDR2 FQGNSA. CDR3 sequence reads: CASSSGLVNNEQFF. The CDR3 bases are TGTGCCAGCAGCTCGGGACTCGTGAACAATGAGCAGTTCTTC.

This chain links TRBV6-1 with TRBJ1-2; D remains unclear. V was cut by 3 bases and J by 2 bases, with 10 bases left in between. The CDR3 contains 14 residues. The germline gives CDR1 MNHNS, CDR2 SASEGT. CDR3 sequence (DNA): TGTGCCAGCAGTGATGAGGGAAGGAACTATGGCTACACCTTC. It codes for CASSDEGRNYGYTF.

The CDR3 sequence: CAWKEKIKVTGANVLTF. CDR3 DNA sequence: TGTGCCTGGAAGGAGAAAATCAAGGTCACTGGGGCCAACGTCCTGACTTTC. V gene TRBV30 combines with J gene TRBJ2-6; no clear D gene. V gave up 4 bases and J gave up 2 bases, with 18 bases separating them. Germline values: CDR1 GTSNPN, CDR2 SVGIG (reference sequence). There are 17 residues in the CDR3.

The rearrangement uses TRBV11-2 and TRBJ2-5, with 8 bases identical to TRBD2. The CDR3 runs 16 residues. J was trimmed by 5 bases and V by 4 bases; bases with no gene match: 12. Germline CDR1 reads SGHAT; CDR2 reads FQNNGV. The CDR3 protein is CASSSGGGSGGETQYF. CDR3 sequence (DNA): TGTGCCAGCAGCTCCGGCGGAGGGTCGGGGGGGGAGACCCAGTACTTC.

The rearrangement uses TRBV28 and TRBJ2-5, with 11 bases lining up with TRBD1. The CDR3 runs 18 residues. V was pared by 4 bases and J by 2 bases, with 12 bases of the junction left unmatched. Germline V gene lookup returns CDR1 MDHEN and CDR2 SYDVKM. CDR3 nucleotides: TGTGCCAGCAGTTCACCGGGACAGGGGGTCGGTGGGCAAGAGACCCAGTACTTC. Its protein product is CASSSPGQGVGGQETQYF.

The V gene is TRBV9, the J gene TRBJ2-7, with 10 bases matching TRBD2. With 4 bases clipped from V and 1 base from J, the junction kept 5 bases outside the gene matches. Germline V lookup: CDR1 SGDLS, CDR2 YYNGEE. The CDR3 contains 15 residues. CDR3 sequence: CASSPKAGGSYEQYF. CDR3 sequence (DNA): TGTGCCAGCAGCCCAAAAGCGGGAGGGTCCTACGAGCAGTACTTC.

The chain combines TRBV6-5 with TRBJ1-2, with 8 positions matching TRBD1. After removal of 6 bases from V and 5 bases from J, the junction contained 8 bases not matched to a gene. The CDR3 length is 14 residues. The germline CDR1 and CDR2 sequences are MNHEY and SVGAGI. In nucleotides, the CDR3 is TGTGCCAGCAGACAACAAAACAGGGGGTATGGCTACACCTTC. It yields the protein CASRQQNRGYGYTF.

As DNA, the CDR3 is TGTGCCAGCAGCTTAGGGCGGGGCGAAAAACTGTTTTTT. Its protein is CASSLGRGEKLFF. The chain has TRBV7-2 and TRBJ1-4, with D possibly being TRBD1 (5 bases). Germline V lookup: CDR1 SGHTA, CDR2 FQGNSA. V was cut by 1 base and J by 8 bases, with 8 bases left in between. CDR3 size: 13 residues.

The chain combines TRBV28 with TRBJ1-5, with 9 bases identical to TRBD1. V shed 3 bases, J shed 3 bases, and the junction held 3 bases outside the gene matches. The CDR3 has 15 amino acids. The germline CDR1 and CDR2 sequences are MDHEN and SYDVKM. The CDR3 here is CASSFRQGVNQPQHF. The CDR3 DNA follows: TGTGCCAGCAGTTTCCGACAGGGGGTCAATCAGCCCCAGCATTTT.

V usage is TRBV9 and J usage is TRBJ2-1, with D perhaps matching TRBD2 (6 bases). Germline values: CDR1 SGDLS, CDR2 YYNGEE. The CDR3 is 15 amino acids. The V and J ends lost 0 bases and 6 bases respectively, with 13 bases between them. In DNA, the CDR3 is TGTGCCAGCAGCGTAGGAGGAGGGCCGGGCAATGAGCAGTTCTTC. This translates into CASSVGGGPGNEQFF. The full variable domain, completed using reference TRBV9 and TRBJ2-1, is DSGVTQTPKHLITATGQRVTLRCSPRSGDLSVYWYQQSLDQGLQFLIQYYNGEERAKGNILERFSAQQFPDLHSELNLSSLELGDSALYFCASSVGGGPGNEQFFGPGTRLTVL.

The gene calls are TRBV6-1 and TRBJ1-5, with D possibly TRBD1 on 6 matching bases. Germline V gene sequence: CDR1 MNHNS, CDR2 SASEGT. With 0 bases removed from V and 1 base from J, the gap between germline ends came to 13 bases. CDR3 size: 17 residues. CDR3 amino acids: CASSEARYRESNQPQHF. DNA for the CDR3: TGTGCCAGCAGTGAAGCGCGTTACAGGGAGAGCAATCAGCCCCAGCATTTT.

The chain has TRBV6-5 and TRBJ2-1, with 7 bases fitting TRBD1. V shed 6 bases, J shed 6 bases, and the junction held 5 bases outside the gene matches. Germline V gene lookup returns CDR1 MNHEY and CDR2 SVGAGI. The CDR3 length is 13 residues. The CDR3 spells CASRSGTANEQFF. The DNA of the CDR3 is TGTGCCAGCAGATCCGGGACAGCCAATGAGCAGTTCTTC.

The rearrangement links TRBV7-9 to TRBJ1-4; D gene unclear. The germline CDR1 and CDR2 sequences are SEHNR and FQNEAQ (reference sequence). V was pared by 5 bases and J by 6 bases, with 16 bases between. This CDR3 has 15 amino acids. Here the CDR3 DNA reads TGTGCCAGCAGCAAAGGACGGCCCGGGGATGAAAAACTGTTTTTT. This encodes CASSKGRPGDEKLFF. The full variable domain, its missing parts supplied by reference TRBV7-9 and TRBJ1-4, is DTGVSQNPRHKITKRGQNVTFRCDPISEHNRLYWYRQTLGQGPEFLTYFQNEAQLEKSRLLSDRFSAERPKGSFSTLEIQRTEQGDSAMYLCASSKGRPGDEKLFFGSGTQLSVL.

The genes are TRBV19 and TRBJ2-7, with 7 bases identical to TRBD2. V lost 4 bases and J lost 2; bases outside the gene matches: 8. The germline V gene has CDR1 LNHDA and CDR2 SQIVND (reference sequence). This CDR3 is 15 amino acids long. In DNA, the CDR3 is TGTGCCAGTAGTAACGCAGGGAGGGCGACCTACGAGCAGTACTTC. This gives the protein CASSNAGRATYEQYF.